The clone carrying this TCR beta chain has a handful of counts. Its target is not known. The source of the sample is a study of identical twins. Findings and limits, study-wide: Partial confounding of zero-insertion analyses by invariant MAIT and iNKT cells was possible.

TCRdb fed the 5' RACE reads into MiXCR, producing one record per CDR3 protein. The table records 650,000 to 800,000 distinct CDR3 sequences, 8.6% of them present only once. Germline CDR1 reads LNHNV; CDR2 reads YYDKDF (reference sequence). Losses at the gene ends were 6 bases for V and 5 bases for J; bases not matched to a gene: 6. CDR3 length equals 13 residues. This sample also appeared in a second study, on yellow fever vaccine responses in identical twins.

The material sequenced was PBMCs. The TCR sequence derives from a young woman in good health. This chain links TRBV15 with TRBJ2-5; 7 bases line up with TRBD2. The CDR3 protein is CATRDGGRETQYF. The DNA for the CDR3 is TGTGCCACCAGGGACGGGGGGAGGGAGACCCAGTACTTC.